The 15 T cell receptor beta chains reported below all come from one sample, sequenced in a study of neurological immune-mediated disorders. TCRdb reanalysed the 5' RACE reads using MiXCR and keeps one entry per CDR3 protein. The table shows more than 75,000 distinct CDR3 sequences, with approximately 5% occurring only once. The sample consisted of PBMCs. The receptor source for this set is a woman in her 30s with multiple sclerosis.

This clonotype was observed many times. This rearrangement joins TRBV7-3 to TRBJ2-6; D gene ambiguous. V was pared by 5 bases and J by 0 bases, with 11 bases between. The germline gives CDR1 SGHTA, CDR2 FQGTGA. The CDR3 extends over 16 amino acids. CDR3 region: CASSQSRASGANVLTF. The CDR3 DNA reads TGTGCCAGCAGCCAATCCCGGGCCTCTGGGGCCAACGTCCTGACTTTC. Supplemented by reference TRBV7-3 and TRBJ2-6, the full variable domain reads GAGVSQTPSNKVTEKGKYVELRCDPISGHTALYWYRQSLGQGPEFLIYFQGTGAADDSGLPNDRFFAVRPEGSVSTLKIQRTERGDSAVYLCASSQSRASGANVLTFGAGSRLTVL.

Ten or more counts support this clonotype. This rearrangement joins TRBV10-3 to TRBJ1-2, with D uncertain. The CDR3 covers 13 residues. V shed 7 bases and J shed 2 bases, with 11 bases lying between them. Germline CDR1 and CDR2: ENHRY and SYGVKD. DNA of the CDR3: TGTGCCATCATGAGCGCAACAAACTATGGCTACACCTTC. Translated: CAIMSATNYGYTF.

V and J are TRBV5-1 and TRBJ2-1; possibly TRBD2 for D (5 bases). The germline V gene has CDR1 SGHRS and CDR2 YFSETQ. Trimming took 0 bases from V and 16 from J, leaving 17 bases between them. This CDR3 has 13 residues. The CDR3 sequence is CASSLASGLPNFF. The CDR3 DNA follows: TGCGCCAGCAGCTTGGCCTCAGGACTTCCGAACTTCTTC.

This chain joins TRBV7-9 and TRBJ2-5; 8 nucleotides align to TRBD2. CDR1 is SEHNR, CDR2 FQNEAQ, per germline (reference sequence). This CDR3 comprises 14 residues. V trimming: 5 bases; J trimming: 4 bases; junction bases outside the gene matches: 6. In nucleotides, the CDR3 is TGTGCCAGCAGCCCCCGGGAGGGCGGAGAGACCCAGTACTTC. Its protein product is CASSPREGGETQYF. Full variable domain (rest looked up from reference TRBV7-9 and TRBJ2-5): DTGVSQNPRHKITKRGQNVTFRCDPISEHNRLYWYRQTLGQGPEFLTYFQNEAQLEKSRLLSDRFSAERPKGSFSTLEIQRTEQGDSAMYLCASSPREGGETQYFGPGTRLLVL.

This clonotype was counted many times. The rearrangement uses TRBV12-3 or TRBV12-4 and TRBJ2-7; 10 bases match TRBD1. The trim removed 7 bases at V and 3 bases at J, leaving 6 bases unmatched. This CDR3 is built from 14 residues. The CDR3 bases are TGTGCCAGCACCTTGACAGGGGGCGGCTACGAGCAGTACTTC. Translating gives CASTLTGGGYEQYF.

This clonotype was seen at least ten times. The chain employs TRBV10-3 and TRBJ1-3; a weak D match, TRBD1 (6 bases). V lost 3 bases and J 0 bases, leaving 15 bases between the germline ends. The germline CDR1 and CDR2 sequences are ENHRY and SYGVKD. The CDR3 runs 17 residues. CDR3 protein: CAISDKGGAFSGNTIYF. In DNA, the CDR3 is TGTGCCATCAGTGATAAGGGGGGGGCCTTCTCTGGAAACACCATATATTTT.

This clonotype has a count of ten or more. The chain is built from TRBV3-1 and TRBJ2-7; 9 bases are a match to TRBD2. Germline CDR1 is LGHDT and CDR2 is YNNKEL (reference sequence). The CDR3 runs to 16 residues. Germline trimming cut 0 bases from V and 5 bases from J; bases unmatched to any gene: 8. CDR3 sequence reads: CASSQDPRGRADEQYF. The CDR3 DNA is TGTGCCAGCAGCCAAGATCCACGCGGGAGGGCCGACGAGCAGTACTTC.

This clonotype came up many times. CDR3 sequence reads: CASSLRLAGNQETQYF. Written as DNA, the CDR3 is TGTGCCAGCAGCTTGCGACTAGCGGGGAACCAAGAGACCCAGTACTTC. The chain links TRBV13 to TRBJ2-5, with TRBD2 matching over 11 bases. With V trimmed by 3 bases and J by 0 bases, 3 bases remained unmatched. From germline, CDR1 is PRHDT and CDR2 FYEKMQ (reference sequence). CDR3 length: 16 residues. Full variable domain (remainder filled in from reference TRBV13 and TRBJ2-5): AAGVIQSPRHLIKEKRETATLKCYPIPRHDTVYWYQQGPGQDPQFLISFYEKMQSDKGSIPDRFSAQQFSDYHSELNMSSLELGDSALYFCASSLRLAGNQETQYFGPGTRLLVL.

There are many counts of this clonotype. The J gene is TRBJ2-1, the V gene TRBV5-1; tentative D call: TRBD2 (5 bases). Trimming left V 5 bases short and J 3 bases short, with 12 bases between. Germline V gene data show CDR1 as SGHRS and CDR2 as YFSETQ. This CDR3 comprises 14 residues. CDR3 amino acids: CASRRETHYNEQFF. The CDR3 DNA follows: TGCGCCAGCAGAAGGGAGACTCACTACAATGAGCAGTTCTTC. The variable domain in full, with the rest retrieved from reference TRBV5-1 and TRBJ2-1, is KAGVTQTPRYLIKTRGQQVTLSCSPISGHRSVSWYQQTPGQGLQFLFEYFSETQRNKGNFPGRFSGRQFSNSRSEMNVSTLELGDSALYLCASRRETHYNEQFFGPGTRLTVL.

The chain uses TRBV6-6 and TRBJ1-6; TRBD1 matches 7 bases. This CDR3 spans 15 amino acids. CDR1 is MNHNY, CDR2 SVGAGI, per germline (reference sequence). V lost 2 bases to trimming and J lost 6 bases; unmatched junction nucleotides: 4. CDR3 bases: TGTGCCAGCAGTTACCGACAGGGAATTAATTCACCCCTCCACTTT. Amino acids: CASSYRQGINSPLHF.

This chain connects TRBV5-1 to TRBJ2-3, with D possibly being TRBD2 (5 bases). CDR1 and CDR2 from the germline V gene are SGHRS and YFSETQ. With 4 bases removed from V and 2 bases from J, the gap between germline ends came to 14 bases. This CDR3 contains 15 residues. DNA for the CDR3: TGCGCCAGCAGCCCGACTGGGGAGTCCACAGATACGCAGTATTTT. The encoded protein is CASSPTGESTDTQYF.

There are many counts of this clonotype. The chain employs TRBV20-1 and TRBJ2-7, with D perhaps TRBD1 or TRBD2 (5 bases each). CDR1 is DFQATT, CDR2 SNEGSKA, per germline (reference sequence). The CDR3 is made up of 15 amino acids. V was cut by 5 bases and J by 2 bases, with 19 bases left in between. CDR3 region: CSASGTLAAPYEQYF. CDR3 bases: TGCAGTGCTTCCGGGACCCTGGCGGCCCCCTACGAGCAGTACTTC.

The rearrangement joins TRBV5-1 to TRBJ1-1; D is perhaps TRBD1 (5 bases). V was clipped by 0 bases and J by 1 base, with 7 bases between them. Germline V gene data show CDR1 as SGHRS and CDR2 as YFSETQ. The CDR3 is made up of 14 amino acids. The CDR3 coding sequence is TGCGCCAGCAGCTTGGGGGGGTCGAACACTGAAGCTTTCTTT. Residues: CASSLGGSNTEAFF.

This clonotype appeared many times. This chain connects TRBV20-1 to TRBJ2-3, with D unclear. V was shortened by 3 bases and J by 1 base, with 17 bases between the two germline ends. The CDR3 contains 16 residues. The germline V gene encodes CDR1 DFQATT and CDR2 SNEGSKA (reference sequence). The CDR3, as DNA: TGCAGTGCTAGCTCGCTTTCCAGTAAAGGCACAGATACGCAGTATTTT. Translating it yields CSASSLSSKGTDTQYF.

This clonotype was observed at least ten times. This rearrangement joins TRBV28 to TRBJ2-7; D not resolved. CDR3 length equals 13 residues. Germline V lookup: CDR1 MDHEN, CDR2 SYDVKM. V lost 7 bases to trimming and J lost 6 bases, with 16 bases between them. The CDR3 nucleotides read TGTGCCAGCAATGGCGGATCCCCCAGCGAGCAGTACTTC. This encodes CASNGGSPSEQYF.